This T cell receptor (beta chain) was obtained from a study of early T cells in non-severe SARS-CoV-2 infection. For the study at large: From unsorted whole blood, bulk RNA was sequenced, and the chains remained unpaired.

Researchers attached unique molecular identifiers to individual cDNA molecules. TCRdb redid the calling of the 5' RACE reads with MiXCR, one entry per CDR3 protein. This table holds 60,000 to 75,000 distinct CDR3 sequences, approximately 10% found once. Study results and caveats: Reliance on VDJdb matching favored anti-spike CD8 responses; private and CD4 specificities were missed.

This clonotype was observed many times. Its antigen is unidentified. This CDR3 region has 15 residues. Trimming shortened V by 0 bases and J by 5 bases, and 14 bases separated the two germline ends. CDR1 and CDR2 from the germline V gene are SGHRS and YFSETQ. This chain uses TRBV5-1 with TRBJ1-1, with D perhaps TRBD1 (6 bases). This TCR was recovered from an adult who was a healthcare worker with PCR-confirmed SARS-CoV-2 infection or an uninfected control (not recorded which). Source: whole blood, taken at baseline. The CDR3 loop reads CASSLAQGRGTEAFF. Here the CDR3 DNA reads TGCGCCAGCAGCTTGGCTCAGGGGCGGGGAACTGAAGCTTTCTTT.